These T cell receptor beta chains were read from a single sample in a study of blood T cell repertoires in COVID-19. The protocol was immunoSEQ multiplex PCR, while the TCRdb copy is restricted to in-frame clones and leaves out a portion. The sample includes approximately 110,000 clones, 80% to 95% of them seen just once. The sequencing input was peripheral blood. The receptors were sampled from a man between 45 and 60 years old with COVID-19, enrolled during active disease. CDR3s include the opening cysteine and the closing phenylalanine or tryptophan. D genes are given only for firm matches. The size of a clone is reported for some rows only, either as once, few or many, or as a class for expanded clones.

v_call	j_call	clone_size	d_call	cdr3_nt	cdr3_aa
TRBV7-8	TRBJ1-2	once	TRBD1	TGTGCCAGCAGCTCGGACAGGGAGGGAGGCTACACCTTC	CASSSDREGGYTF
TRBV6-5	TRBJ1-5	once	TRBD1	TGTGCCAGCAGCAGAGCGGGACAGGTCAATCAGCCCCAGCATTTT	CASSRAGQVNQPQHF
TRBV13	TRBJ2-7	once	TRBD2	TGTGCCAGCAGCTTAGAAGGTTGGGGGCGGGAGGGCTCCTACGAGCAGTACTTC	CASSLEGWGREGSYEQYF
TRBV9	TRBJ2-4	-	-	TGTGCCAGCAGCGTCAGCGGTGACAAAAACATTCAGTACTTC	CASSVSGDKNIQYF
TRBV5-5	TRBJ1-1	-	-	TGTGCCAGCAGCTTGGCCGGCGGGAGAATGGGCACTGAAGCTTTCTTT	CASSLAGGRMGTEAFF
TRBV5-6	TRBJ2-7	-	TRBD1	TGTGCCAGCATGGATGTGGACAGGGCCCACGAGCAGTACTTC	CASMDVDRAHEQYF
TRBV12-5	TRBJ2-5	-	TRBD1	TGTGCTAGTGGTTTAGGGACAGGTGCGGGAGAGACCCAGTACTTC	CASGLGTGAGETQYF
TRBV24-1	TRBJ2-3	-	-	TGTGCCACCAGTGAGACTACCGGGAATTGGTACACAGATACGCAGTATTTT	CATSETTGNWYTDTQYF
TRBV3-1/TRBV3-2	TRBJ2-1	-	TRBD1	TGTGCCAGCAGCCCGAACAGGGGGCAGAATGAGCAGTTCTTC	CASSPNRGQNEQFF
TRBV5-6	TRBJ1-5	-	TRBD1	TGTGCCAGCAGCAGACAGGGTGTACTAGAGCCCCAGCATTTT	CASSRQGVLEPQHF
TRBV18	TRBJ1-2	-	-	TGTGCCAGCTCACCACTCTCCCTGGGCGGGGATGGCTACACCTTC	CASSPLSLGGDGYTF
TRBV5-4	TRBJ2-5	once	TRBD2	TGTGCCAGCAGCTTATCTAGCGGACAAGAGACCCAGTACTTC	CASSLSSGQETQYF
TRBV3-1/TRBV3-2	TRBJ2-7	few	TRBD1	TGTGCCAGCAGCCAGATGGACAGGGGAGGGCAGGAGCAGTACTTC	CASSQMDRGGQEQYF
TRBV19	TRBJ2-3	-	TRBD2	TGTGCCAGTAGTGGAGGCGGGAGAAGGGCAGATACGCAGTATTTT	CASSGGGRRADTQYF
TRBV7-3	TRBJ2-3	-	TRBD2	TGTGCCAGCAGCTCGACTAGCGGGAGAGGAGATACGCAGTATTTT	CASSSTSGRGDTQYF
TRBV27	TRBJ2-5	once	-	TGTGCCAGCAGTCCACTCCCCGGGAGTAATTTTTTCTGGATGGGTTATCAAGAGACCCAGTACTTC	CASSPLPGSNFFWMGYQETQYF
TRBV6-5	TRBJ1-1	-	TRBD1	TGTGCCAGCAGTCTACAGGGGGCTGACACTGAAGCTTTCTTT	CASSLQGADTEAFF
TRBV7-9	TRBJ2-2	-	TRBD2	TGTGCCAGGCTAGCGGGAGGAAACACCGGGGAGCTGTTTTTT	CARLAGGNTGELFF
TRBV18	TRBJ1-5	few	-	TGTGCCAGCTCATCTACTTCTCCCGAACATCAGCCCCAGCATTTT	CASSSTSPEHQPQHF
TRBV27	TRBJ1-1	-	-	TGTGCCAGCTTCTCTCGAGTTGAAGCTTTCTTT	CASFSRVEAFF
TRBV6-5	TRBJ1-4	-	-	TGTGCCAGCAGAGGCGGGGGAAATGAAAAACTGTTTTTT	CASRGGGNEKLFF
TRBV11-2	TRBJ2-6	-	-	TGTGCCAGCAGCTCGATAGGGGTTGGGGCCAACGTCCTGACTTTC	CASSSIGVGANVLTF
TRBV3-1/TRBV3-2	TRBJ1-5	-	-	TGTGCCAGCAGCCAAGATACAGTTAGCAATCAGCCCCAGCATTTT	CASSQDTVSNQPQHF
TRBV7-3	TRBJ2-2	-	-	TGTGCCAGCAGCTTAGACTTCACCGGGGAGCTGTTTTTT	CASSLDFTGELFF
TRBV19	TRBJ1-1	-	-	TGTGCCAGTAGTACCCCTCTGAACACTGAAGCTTTCTTT	CASSTPLNTEAFF
TRBV20-1	TRBJ1-2	-	-	TGCAGTGCCCAAATTAACTATGGCTACACCTTC	CSAQINYGYTF
TRBV19	TRBJ2-7	-	TRBD2	TGTGCCAGTAAGAAAGCGGGGGGCTCCTACGAGCAGTACTTC	CASKKAGGSYEQYF
TRBV19	TRBJ2-7	-	-	TGTGCCAGTAGTCTAAGTCACAGGGACGAGCAGTACTTC	CASSLSHRDEQYF
TRBV7-9	TRBJ1-2	-	TRBD1	TGTGCCAGCAGCCTTCAAGGGACAGCCTACACCTTC	CASSLQGTAYTF
TRBV6-1	TRBJ1-1	-	TRBD1	TGTGCCAGCAGTGAAGGGACAGGTATTGGTTTGGCCTTCTTT	CASSEGTGIGLAFF
TRBV11-2	TRBJ2-5	-	-	TGTGCCAGCAGCTCGGGAGTAACCGGGGAGACCCAGTACTTC	CASSSGVTGETQYF
TRBV11-3	TRBJ1-1	-	-	TGTGCCAGCAGCTTAGTTGCCGGTGGTGAAGCTTTCTTT	CASSLVAGGEAFF
TRBV29-1	TRBJ2-6	-	-	TGCAGCGTTCTTTCGGTTGCTGGGGCCAACGTCCTGACTTTC	CSVLSVAGANVLTF
TRBV10-3	TRBJ2-7	-	-	TGTGCCATCAGTGCCCTGGACAGCAGCTCCTACGAGCAGTACTTC	CAISALDSSSYEQYF
TRBV28	TRBJ2-7	-	TRBD2	TGTGCCAGCAAAGGGACCCGGGGACTAGCGGGAGAGCAGTACTTC	CASKGTRGLAGEQYF
TRBV7-2	TRBJ2-1	-	-	TGTGCCAGCAGCCAGCAAAGCGCCCGCCCGCTGGAGCAGTTCTTC	CASSQQSARPLEQFF
TRBV3-1/TRBV3-2	TRBJ1-1	once	-	TGTGCCAGCAGCCAAGCAGGGGCTGACACTGAAGCTTTCTTT	CASSQAGADTEAFF
TRBV5-1	TRBJ1-6	-	-	TGCGCCAGCAGCTTGGGTGGAGAGACCTCACCCCTCCACTTT	CASSLGGETSPLHF
TRBV30	TRBJ1-2	-	-	TGTGCCTGGAACTTACGGGAGCGCCCTAACTATGGCTACACCTTC	CAWNLRERPNYGYTF
TRBV15	TRBJ1-1	once	TRBD1	TGTGCCACCAGCACCGCAGGGGGTGAAGCTTTCTTT	CATSTAGGEAFF
TRBV7-9	TRBJ1-2	-	-	TGTGCCAGCAGCTTAGCGGAGGGGCGAGGTGGCTACACCTTC	CASSLAEGRGGYTF
TRBV7-9	TRBJ2-7	-	-	TGTGCCAGCAAGAGACTAGGGGATGACGAGCAGTACTTC	CASKRLGDDEQYF
TRBV19	TRBJ2-6	-	-	TGTGCCAGTAGTAAAGGTGTAGAGGGTGCCGGGGCCAACGTCCTGACTTTC	CASSKGVEGAGANVLTF
TRBV11-1	TRBJ2-1	few	-	TGTGCCAGCAGCTTATTGCCCCCCCGGAATGAGCAGTTCTTC	CASSLLPPRNEQFF
TRBV7-6	TRBJ2-2	-	-	TGTGCCAGCAGCCGTTCAGCGGAATTAAACACCGGGGAGCTGTTTTTT	CASSRSAELNTGELFF
TRBV3-1/TRBV3-2	TRBJ1-1	-	-	TGTGCCAGCAGCCAAGTCACGGGGGTTCAAGCTTTCTTT	CASSQVTGVQAFF
TRBV5-3	TRBJ1-5	-	-	TGTGCCAGAAGCTCACGACAGGCGCGGGATCAGCCCCAGCATTTT	CARSSRQARDQPQHF
TRBV6-5	TRBJ2-3	-	TRBD2	TGTGCCAGCAGTTTGTCGGGACTAGCGGCAGATACGCAGTATTTT	CASSLSGLAADTQYF
TRBV2	TRBJ1-4	once	TRBD1	TGTGCCAGCACCCTCATTCCAGGGGGCGATGAAAAACTGTTTTTT	CASTLIPGGDEKLFF
TRBV2	TRBJ2-4	-	-	TGTGCCAGCATCGCAGGGTGGCAAAACATTCAGTACTTC	CASIAGWQNIQYF
TRBV7-9	TRBJ1-4	-	-	TGTGCCAGCAGCTTAGGGTGGGCTGGTGAAAAACTGTTTTTT	CASSLGWAGEKLFF
TRBV28	TRBJ2-7	-	-	TGTGCCAGCAGTTCCCTTACGACAGGATCCTACGAGCAGTACTTC	CASSSLTTGSYEQYF